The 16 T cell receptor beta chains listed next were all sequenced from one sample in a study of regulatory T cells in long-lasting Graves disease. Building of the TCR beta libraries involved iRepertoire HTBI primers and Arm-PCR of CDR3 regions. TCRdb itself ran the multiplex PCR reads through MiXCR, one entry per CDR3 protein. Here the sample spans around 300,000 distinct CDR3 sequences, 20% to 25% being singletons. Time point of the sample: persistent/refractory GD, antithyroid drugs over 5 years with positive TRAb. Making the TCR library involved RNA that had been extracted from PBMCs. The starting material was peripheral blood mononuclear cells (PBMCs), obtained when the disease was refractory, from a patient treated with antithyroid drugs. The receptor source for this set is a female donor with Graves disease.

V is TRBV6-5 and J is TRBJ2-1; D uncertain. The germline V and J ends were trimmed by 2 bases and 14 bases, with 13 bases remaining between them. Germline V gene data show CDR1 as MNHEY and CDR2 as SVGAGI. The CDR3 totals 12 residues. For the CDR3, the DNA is TGTGCCAGCAGTTACGACGATTCACCGGAGTTCTTC. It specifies CASSYDDSPEFF.

CDR3: CASSEPRGGEQYF. The DNA of the CDR3 is TGTGCCAGCAGTGAACCCAGGGGTGGCGAGCAGTACTTC. This rearrangement joins TRBV6-2 or TRBV6-3 to TRBJ2-7, with D tentatively TRBD1 (6 bases). The CDR3 spans 13 residues. V was shortened by 5 bases and J by 6 bases, with 14 bases between the two germline ends. The germline gives CDR1 MNHEY, CDR2 SVGEGT.

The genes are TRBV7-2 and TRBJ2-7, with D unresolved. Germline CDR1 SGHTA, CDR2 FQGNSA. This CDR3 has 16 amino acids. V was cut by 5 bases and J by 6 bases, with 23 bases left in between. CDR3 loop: CASSHSVVGDIFEQYF. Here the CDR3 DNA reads TGTGCCAGCAGCCACTCGGTGGTCGGAGATATATTCGAGCAGTACTTC.

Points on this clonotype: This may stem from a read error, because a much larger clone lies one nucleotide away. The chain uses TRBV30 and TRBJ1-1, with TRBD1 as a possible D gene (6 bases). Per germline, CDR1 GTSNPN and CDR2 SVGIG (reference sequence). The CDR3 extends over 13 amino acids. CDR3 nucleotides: TGTGCCTGGAGGGACAGCTTGAACACTGGAGCTTTCTTT. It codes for CAWRDSLNTGAFF.

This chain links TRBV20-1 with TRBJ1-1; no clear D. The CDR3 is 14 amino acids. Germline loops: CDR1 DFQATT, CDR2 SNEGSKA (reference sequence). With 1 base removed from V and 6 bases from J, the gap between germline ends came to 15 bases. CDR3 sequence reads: CSARVALLRAEAFF. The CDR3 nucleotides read TGCAGTGCTAGAGTCGCCCTTTTGCGAGCTGAAGCTTTCTTT.

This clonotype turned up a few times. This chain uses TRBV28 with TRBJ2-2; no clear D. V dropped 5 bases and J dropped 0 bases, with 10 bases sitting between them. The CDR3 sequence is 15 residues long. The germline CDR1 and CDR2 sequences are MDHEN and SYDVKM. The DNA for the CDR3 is TGTGCCAGCAGTAAGGACCCCTCGAACACCGGGGAGCTGTTTTTT. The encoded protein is CASSKDPSNTGELFF.

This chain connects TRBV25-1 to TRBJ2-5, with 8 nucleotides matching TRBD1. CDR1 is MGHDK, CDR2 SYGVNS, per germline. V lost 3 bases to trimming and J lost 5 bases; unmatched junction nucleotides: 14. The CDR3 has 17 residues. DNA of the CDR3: TGTGCCAGCAGTGACCCACGACAGGGGCTCGCAAGGGAGACCCAGTACTTC. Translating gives CASSDPRQGLARETQYF.

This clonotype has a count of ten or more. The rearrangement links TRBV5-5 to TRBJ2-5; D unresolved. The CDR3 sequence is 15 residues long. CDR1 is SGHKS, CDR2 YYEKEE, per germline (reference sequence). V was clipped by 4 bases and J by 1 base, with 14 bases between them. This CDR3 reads CASSPIPHRQETQYF. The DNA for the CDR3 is TGTGCCAGCAGCCCCATTCCTCACCGCCAAGAGACCCAGTACTTC.

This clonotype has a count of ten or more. The CDR3 DNA reads TGTGCCAGCAGCCCGACACCGACAGGCAAAGAGACCCAGTACTTC. Its protein product is CASSPTPTGKETQYF. This chain uses TRBV7-8 with TRBJ2-5; D may be TRBD1 (6 bases). CDR3 length: 15 amino acids. V was cut by 5 bases and J by 3 bases, with 16 bases left in between. Germline loops: CDR1 SGHVS, CDR2 FQNEAQ.

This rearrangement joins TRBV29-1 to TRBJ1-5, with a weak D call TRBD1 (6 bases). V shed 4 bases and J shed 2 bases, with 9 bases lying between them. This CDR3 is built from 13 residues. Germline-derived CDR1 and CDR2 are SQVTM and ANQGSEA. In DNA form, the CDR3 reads TGCAGCGTTGGGGGGGCAGGCAATCAGCCCCAGCATTTT. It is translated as CSVGGAGNQPQHF. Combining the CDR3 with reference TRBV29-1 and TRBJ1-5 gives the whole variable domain SAVISQKPSRDICQRGTSLTIQCQVDSQVTMMFWYRQQPGQSLTLIATANQGSEATYESGFVIDKFPISRPNLTFSTLTVSNMSPEDSSIYLCSVGGAGNQPQHFGDGTRLSIL.

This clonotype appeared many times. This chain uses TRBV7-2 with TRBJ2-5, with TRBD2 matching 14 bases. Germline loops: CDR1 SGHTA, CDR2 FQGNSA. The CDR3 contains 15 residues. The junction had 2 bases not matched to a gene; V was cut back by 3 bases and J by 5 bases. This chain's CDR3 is CASSFRLAGGETQYF. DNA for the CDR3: TGTGCCAGCAGCTTCCGACTAGCGGGAGGGGAGACCCAGTACTTC.

The CDR3 region is CASEFGLGGYTF. CDR3 bases: TGTGCCAGTGAGTTCGGCCTAGGTGGCTACACCTTC. V gene TRBV19 combines with J gene TRBJ1-2; D is uncertain. Germline loops: CDR1 LNHDA, CDR2 SQIVND (reference sequence). The CDR3 consists of 12 residues. Trimming stripped 8 bases from V and 7 bases from J, with 14 bases between. The full variable domain, completed using reference TRBV19 and TRBJ1-2, is DGGITQSPKYLFRKEGQNVTLSCEQNLNHDAMYWYRQDPGQGLRLIYYSQIVNDFQKGDIAEGYSVSREKKESFPLTVTSAQKNPTAFYLCASEFGLGGYTFGSGTRLTVV.

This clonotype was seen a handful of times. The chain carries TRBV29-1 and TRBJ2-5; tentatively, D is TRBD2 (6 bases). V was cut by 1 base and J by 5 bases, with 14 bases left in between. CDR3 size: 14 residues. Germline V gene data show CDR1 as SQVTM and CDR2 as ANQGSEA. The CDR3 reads CSVEGQRGAETQYF. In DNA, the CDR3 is TGCAGCGTTGAAGGCCAGCGCGGGGCGGAGACCCAGTACTTC.

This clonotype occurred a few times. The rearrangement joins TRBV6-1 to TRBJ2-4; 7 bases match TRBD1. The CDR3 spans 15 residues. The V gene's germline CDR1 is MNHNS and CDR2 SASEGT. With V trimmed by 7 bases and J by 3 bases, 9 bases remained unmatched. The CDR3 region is CASTQDRVDKNIQYF. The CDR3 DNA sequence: TGTGCCAGCACCCAAGACAGGGTCGACAAAAACATTCAGTACTTC.

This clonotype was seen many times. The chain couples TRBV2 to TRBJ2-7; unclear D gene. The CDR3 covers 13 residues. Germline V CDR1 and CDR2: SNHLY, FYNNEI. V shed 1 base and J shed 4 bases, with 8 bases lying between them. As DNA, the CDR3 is TGTGCCAGCAGTGAAGGGCAACAATACGAGCAGTACTTC. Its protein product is CASSEGQQYEQYF.

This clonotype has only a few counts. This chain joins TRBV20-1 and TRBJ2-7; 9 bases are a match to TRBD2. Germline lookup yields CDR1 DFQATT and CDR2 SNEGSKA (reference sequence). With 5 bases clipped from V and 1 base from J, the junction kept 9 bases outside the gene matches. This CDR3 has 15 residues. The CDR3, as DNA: TGCAGTGCTTCCTCGGTAGCGGGAGCATCCTACGAGCAGTACTTC. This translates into CSASSVAGASYEQYF.